The 15 T cell receptor beta chains reported below all come from one sample, sequenced in a study of shared clonotypes between healthy human individuals. Naivety among CD8 cells was defined by CD45RO negativity and positive CCR7 selection, thereby excluding terminally differentiated effector memory CD45RA+ cells. Here immunoSEQ multiplex PCR was the method, and the copy in TCRdb shows in-frame clones only, minus some. The data show 1.5 million to 2.5 million clones, over 85% seen once. The specimen sequenced was naive CD8+ T cells sorted from blood. All receptors derive from a man between 18 and 35 years old in good health.

On this clone: Other DNA variants within this sample encode the same CDR3. The rearrangement uses TRBV4-2 and TRBJ2-3; D is undetermined. Germline values: CDR1 LGHNA, CDR2 YNFKEQ. The ends were cut back, 1 base at V and 0 bases at J, with 5 bases in the middle. The CDR3 extends over 14 amino acids. The CDR3 coding sequence is TGTGCCAGCAGCCAAGTTGGGAGCACAGATACGCAGTATTTT. Its translation: CASSQVGSTDTQYF.

Written as DNA, the CDR3 is TGTGCCAGCAGCTCCCTGGTTCTCCCCTGGGACAGGGTGAACACTGAAGCTTTCTTT. Translating it yields CASSSLVLPWDRVNTEAFF. The rearrangement joins TRBV28 to TRBJ1-1; 9 bases align to TRBD1. Germline CDR1 is MDHEN and CDR2 is SYDVKM. The V and J ends lost 6 bases and 0 bases, in that order; junction bases with no gene match: 17. This CDR3 is built from 19 residues.

The V and J genes are TRBV11-2 and TRBJ2-1; no clear D. Trimming cost V 5 bases and J 3 bases, with 8 bases left between them. The CDR3 totals 13 residues. Germline values: CDR1 SGHAT, CDR2 FQNNGV. As DNA, the CDR3 is TGTGCCAGCAGCCTCGACATCTACAATGAGCAGTTCTTC. Protein sequence: CASSLDIYNEQFF.

J is TRBJ2-3 and V is TRBV29-1; D unresolved. V lost 0 bases and J lost 2, with 9 bases in between. The CDR3 extends over 14 amino acids. Germline CDR1 SQVTM, CDR2 ANQGSEA. CDR3 nucleotides: TGCAGCGTTGAAGATCGGGCTAACACAGATACGCAGTATTTT. It encodes CSVEDRANTDTQYF.

This rearrangement joins TRBV7-9 to TRBJ2-7; maybe TRBD2 (6 bases). Germline CDR1 reads SEHNR; CDR2 reads FQNEAQ (reference sequence). The CDR3 is made up of 16 amino acids. V was pared by 5 bases and J by 0 bases, with 17 bases between. The CDR3 loop reads CASSHTVGRSSYEQYF. As DNA, the CDR3 is TGTGCCAGCAGCCACACGGTAGGGAGGAGCTCCTACGAGCAGTACTTC.

The genes are TRBV6-5 and TRBJ1-2; maybe TRBD1 (5 bases). CDR1 is MNHEY, CDR2 SVGAGI, per germline. The CDR3 loop spans 16 amino acids. V lost 2 bases and J 5 bases, leaving 18 bases between the germline ends. The CDR3 nucleotides read TGTGCCAGCAGTTACGGGGGGGAGGGAGAGACTTATGGCTACACCTTC. Its translation: CASSYGGEGETYGYTF.

The gene calls are TRBV7-9 and TRBJ2-3; D is ambiguous. The germline gives CDR1 SEHNR, CDR2 FQNEAQ (reference sequence). This CDR3 comprises 16 residues. Trimming shortened V by 2 bases and J by 3 bases, and 15 bases separated the two germline ends. CDR3 region: CASSLLALVSTDTQYF. For the CDR3, the DNA is TGTGCCAGCAGCTTATTAGCCTTAGTGTCAACAGATACGCAGTATTTT.

V gene TRBV28 combines with J gene TRBJ2-1; 12 nucleotides align to TRBD2. CDR3 length: 15 residues. V shed 6 bases and J 7 bases; nucleotides not matched to a gene: 7. Germline lookup yields CDR1 MDHEN and CDR2 SYDVKM. CDR3 amino acids: CASRILAGGGNEQFF. CDR3 bases: TGTGCCAGCAGAATACTAGCGGGAGGAGGGAATGAGCAGTTCTTC.

This chain connects TRBV28 to TRBJ1-2; D is possibly TRBD1 (6 bases). The CDR3 totals 15 residues. Germline V CDR1 and CDR2: MDHEN, SYDVKM. Trimming cost V 1 base and J 6 bases, with 15 bases left between them. The DNA of the CDR3 is TGTGCCAGCAGTTTATACCGGGGCGCAGGGGATGGCTACACCTTC. Amino acids: CASSLYRGAGDGYTF.

On this clone itself: Within the sample, other DNA sequences also encode this same CDR3. The chain uses TRBV7-9 and TRBJ2-7; D is unresolved. The germline V gene encodes CDR1 SEHNR and CDR2 FQNEAQ (reference sequence). The V end lost 3 bases, the J end lost 6 bases, and 9 bases lay between the germline ends. The CDR3 extends over 12 amino acids. The CDR3 bases are TGTGCCAGCAGCTTTGGTACGGCCGAGCAGTACTTC. It encodes CASSFGTAEQYF.

V usage is TRBV11-2 and J usage is TRBJ2-7; D is possibly TRBD2 (6 bases). Deletions cut 0 bases from V and 4 bases from J, with 13 bases between. Germline V gene sequence: CDR1 SGHAT, CDR2 FQNNGV. The CDR3 loop spans 15 amino acids. The CDR3 reads CASSLEGGDLYEQYF. The CDR3 nucleotides are TGTGCCAGCAGCTTAGAGGGTGGGGACTTGTACGAGCAGTACTTC.

The CDR3 DNA is TGTGCCAGCAGTTCGGACCGGGGGAAACTGTTTTTT. This encodes CASSSDRGKLFF. The V call is TRBV28, the J call TRBJ1-4; tentatively, D is TRBD1 (5 bases). The CDR3 contains 12 residues. Per germline, CDR1 MDHEN and CDR2 SYDVKM. V lost 4 bases and J lost 11, with 11 bases in between. Combining the CDR3 with reference TRBV28 and TRBJ1-4 gives the whole variable domain DVKVTQSSRYLVKRTGEKVFLECVQDMDHENMFWYRQDPGLGLRLIYFSYDVKMKEKGDIPEGYSVSREKKERFSLILESASTNQTSMYLCASSSDRGKLFFGSGTQLSVL.

This chain links TRBV5-6 with TRBJ2-7; D possibly corresponds to TRBD1 (5 bases). This CDR3 is 12 amino acids long. Trimming shortened V by 4 bases and J by 4 bases, and 9 bases separated the two germline ends. Germline CDR1 reads SGHDT; CDR2 reads YYEEEE. The CDR3 reads CASSTTEYEQYF. CDR3 in DNA: TGTGCCAGCAGCACGACAGAGTACGAGCAGTACTTC.

This chain joins TRBV5-6 and TRBJ2-7; 10 bases are shared with TRBD1. Germline CDR1 and CDR2: SGHDT and YYEEEE. After removal of 4 bases from V and 4 bases from J, the junction contained 5 bases not matched to a gene. There are 14 residues in the CDR3. The CDR3 is CASSLTGGWYEQYF. The CDR3 bases are TGTGCCAGCAGCCTGACAGGGGGCTGGTACGAGCAGTACTTC.

V and J are TRBV7-9 and TRBJ1-2, with 7 positions matching TRBD1. J gave up 3 bases and V 3 bases, and 4 bases lay outside the gene matches. Germline values: CDR1 SEHNR, CDR2 FQNEAQ (reference sequence). CDR3 length: 14 amino acids. The CDR3 region is CASSFDRVDYGYTF. The CDR3 DNA follows: TGTGCCAGCAGCTTCGACAGGGTTGACTATGGCTACACCTTC.